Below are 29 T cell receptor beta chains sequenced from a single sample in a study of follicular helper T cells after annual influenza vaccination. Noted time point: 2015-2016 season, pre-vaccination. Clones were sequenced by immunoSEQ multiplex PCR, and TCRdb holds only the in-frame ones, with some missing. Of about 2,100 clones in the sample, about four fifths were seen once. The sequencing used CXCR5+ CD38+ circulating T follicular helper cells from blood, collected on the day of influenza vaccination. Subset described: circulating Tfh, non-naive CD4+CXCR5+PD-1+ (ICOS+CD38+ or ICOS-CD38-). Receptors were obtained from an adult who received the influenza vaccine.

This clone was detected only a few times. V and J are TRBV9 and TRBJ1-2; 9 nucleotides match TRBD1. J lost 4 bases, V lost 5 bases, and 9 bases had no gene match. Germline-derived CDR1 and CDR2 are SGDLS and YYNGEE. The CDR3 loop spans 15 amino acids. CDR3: CASSDTGQGSYGYTF. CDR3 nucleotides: TGTGCCAGCAGTGATACGGGACAGGGCAGCTATGGCTACACCTTC.

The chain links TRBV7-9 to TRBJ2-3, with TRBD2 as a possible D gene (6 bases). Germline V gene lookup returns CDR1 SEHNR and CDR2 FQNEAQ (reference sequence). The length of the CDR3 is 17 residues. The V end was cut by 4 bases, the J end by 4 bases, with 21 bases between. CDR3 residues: CASSSFQSIQRADTQYF. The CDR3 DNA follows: TGTGCCAGCAGCTCTTTCCAGAGCATCCAGCGGGCAGATACGCAGTATTTT. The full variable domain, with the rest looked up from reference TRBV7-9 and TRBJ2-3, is DTGVSQNPRHKITKRGQNVTFRCDPISEHNRLYWYRQTLGQGPEFLTYFQNEAQLEKSRLLSDRFSAERPKGSFSTLEIQRTEQGDSAMYLCASSSFQSIQRADTQYFGPGTRLTVL.

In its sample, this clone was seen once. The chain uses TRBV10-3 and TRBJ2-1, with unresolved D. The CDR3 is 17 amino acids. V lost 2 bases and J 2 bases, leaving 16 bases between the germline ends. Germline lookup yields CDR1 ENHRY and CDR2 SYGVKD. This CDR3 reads CAISERKETRPYNEQFF. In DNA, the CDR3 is TGTGCCATCAGTGAGCGTAAAGAGACAAGGCCCTACAATGAGCAGTTCTTC.

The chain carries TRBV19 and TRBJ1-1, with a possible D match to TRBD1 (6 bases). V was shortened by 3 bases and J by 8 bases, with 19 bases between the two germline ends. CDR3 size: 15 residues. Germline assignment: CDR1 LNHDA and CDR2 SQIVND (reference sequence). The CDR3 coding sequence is TGTGCCAGTAGTATGAGGACAGAGACGAGTCGCGAAGCTTTCTTT. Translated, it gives CASSMRTETSREAFF.

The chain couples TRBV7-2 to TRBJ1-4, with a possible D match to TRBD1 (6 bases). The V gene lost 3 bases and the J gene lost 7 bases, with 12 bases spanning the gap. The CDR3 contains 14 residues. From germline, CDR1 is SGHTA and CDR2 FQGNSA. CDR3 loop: CASSFGGAGEKLFF. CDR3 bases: TGTGCCAGCAGCTTTGGGGGGGCGGGTGAAAAACTGTTTTTT.

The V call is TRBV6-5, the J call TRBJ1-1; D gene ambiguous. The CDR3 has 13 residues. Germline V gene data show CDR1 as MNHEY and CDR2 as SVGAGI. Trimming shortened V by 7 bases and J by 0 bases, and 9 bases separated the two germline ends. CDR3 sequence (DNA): TGTGCCAGCATGGGCAGCATGAACACTGAAGCTTTCTTT. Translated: CASMGSMNTEAFF.

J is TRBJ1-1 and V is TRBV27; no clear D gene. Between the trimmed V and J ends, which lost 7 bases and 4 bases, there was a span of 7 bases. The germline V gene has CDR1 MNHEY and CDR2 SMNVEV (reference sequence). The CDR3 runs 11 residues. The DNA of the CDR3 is TGTGCCAGCACGAAGGGCACTGAAGCTTTCTTT. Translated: CASTKGTEAFF.

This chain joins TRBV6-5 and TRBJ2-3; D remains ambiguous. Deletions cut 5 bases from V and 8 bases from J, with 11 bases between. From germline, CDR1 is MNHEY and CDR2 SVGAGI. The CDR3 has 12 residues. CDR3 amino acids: CASSPQTGTQYF. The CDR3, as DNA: TGTGCCAGCAGTCCACAGACGGGTACGCAGTATTTT.

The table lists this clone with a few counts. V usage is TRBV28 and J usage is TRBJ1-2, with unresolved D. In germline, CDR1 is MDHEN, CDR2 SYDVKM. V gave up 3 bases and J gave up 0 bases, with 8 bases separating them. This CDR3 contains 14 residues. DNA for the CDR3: TGTGCCAGCAGTTTCGGCCAGGCTAACTATGGCTACACCTTC. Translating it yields CASSFGQANYGYTF.

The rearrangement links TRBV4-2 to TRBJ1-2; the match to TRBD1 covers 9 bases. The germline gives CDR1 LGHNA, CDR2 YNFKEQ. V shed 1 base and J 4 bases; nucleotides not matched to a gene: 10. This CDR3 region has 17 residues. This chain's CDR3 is CASSQVEVRQGGYGYTF. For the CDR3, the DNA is TGTGCCAGCAGCCAAGTCGAGGTCCGACAGGGGGGCTATGGCTACACCTTC.

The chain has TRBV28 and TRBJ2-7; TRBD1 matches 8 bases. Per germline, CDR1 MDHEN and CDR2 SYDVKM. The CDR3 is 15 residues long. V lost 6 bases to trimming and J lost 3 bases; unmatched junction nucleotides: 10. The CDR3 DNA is TGTGCCAGCAGCGAATCCGGGACAGGACACTACGAGCAGTACTTC. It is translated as CASSESGTGHYEQYF.

CDR3 nucleotide sequence: TGTGCCAGCACCAAAACAGGGGCGAGGGACACTGAAGCTTTCTTT. It encodes CASTKTGARDTEAFF. The gene calls are TRBV6-6 and TRBJ1-1, with 7 nucleotides matching TRBD1. The junction had 11 bases not matched to a gene; V was cut back by 7 bases and J by 3 bases. The germline V gene encodes CDR1 MNHNY and CDR2 SVGAGI (reference sequence). The CDR3 spans 15 residues.

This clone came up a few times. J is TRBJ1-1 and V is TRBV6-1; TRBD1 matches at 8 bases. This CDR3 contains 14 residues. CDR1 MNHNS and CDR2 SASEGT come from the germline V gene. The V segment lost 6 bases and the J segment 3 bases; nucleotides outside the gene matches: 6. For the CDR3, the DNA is TGTGCCAGCAGCGAGACAGGGGCGGACACTGAAGCTTTCTTT. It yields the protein CASSETGADTEAFF.

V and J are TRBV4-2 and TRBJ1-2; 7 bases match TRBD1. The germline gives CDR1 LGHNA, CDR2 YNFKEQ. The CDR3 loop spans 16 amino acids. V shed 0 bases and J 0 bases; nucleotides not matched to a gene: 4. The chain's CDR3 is CASSQDWQGANYGYTF. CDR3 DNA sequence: TGTGCCAGCAGCCAAGATTGGCAGGGGGCTAACTATGGCTACACCTTC.

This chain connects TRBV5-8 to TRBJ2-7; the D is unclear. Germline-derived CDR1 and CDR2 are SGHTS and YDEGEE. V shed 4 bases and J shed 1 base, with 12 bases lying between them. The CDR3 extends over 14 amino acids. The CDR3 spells CASSLGGYSYEQYF. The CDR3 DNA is TGTGCCAGCAGCCTCGGCGGATATTCCTACGAGCAGTACTTC.

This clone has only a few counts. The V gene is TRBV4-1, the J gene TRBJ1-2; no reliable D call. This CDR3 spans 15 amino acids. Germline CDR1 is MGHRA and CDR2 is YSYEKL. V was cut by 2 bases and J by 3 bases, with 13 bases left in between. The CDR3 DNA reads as TGCGCCAGCAGCCAATCCTTTCCGGGTCACTATGGCTACACCTTC. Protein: CASSQSFPGHYGYTF.

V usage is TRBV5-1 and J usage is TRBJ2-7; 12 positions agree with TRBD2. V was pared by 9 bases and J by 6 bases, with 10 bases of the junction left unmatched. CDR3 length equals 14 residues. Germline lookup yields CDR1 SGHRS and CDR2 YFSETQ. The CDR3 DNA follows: TGCGCCACCTCACCTGGACTAGCGGGGACCGAGCAGTACTTC. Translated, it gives CATSPGLAGTEQYF.

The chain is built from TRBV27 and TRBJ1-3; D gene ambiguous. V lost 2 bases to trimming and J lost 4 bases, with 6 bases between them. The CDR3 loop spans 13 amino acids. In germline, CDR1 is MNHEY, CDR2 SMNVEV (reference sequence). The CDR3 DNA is TGTGCCAGCAGTTTAACCAGAGGAAACACCATATATTTT. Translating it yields CASSLTRGNTIYF.

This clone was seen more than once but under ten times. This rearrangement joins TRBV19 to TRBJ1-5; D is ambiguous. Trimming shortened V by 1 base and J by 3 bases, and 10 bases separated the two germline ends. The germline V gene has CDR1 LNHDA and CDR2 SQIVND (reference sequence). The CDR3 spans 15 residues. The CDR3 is CASSIAQAINQPQHF. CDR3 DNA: TGTGCCAGTAGTATAGCTCAGGCCATCAATCAGCCCCAGCATTTT.

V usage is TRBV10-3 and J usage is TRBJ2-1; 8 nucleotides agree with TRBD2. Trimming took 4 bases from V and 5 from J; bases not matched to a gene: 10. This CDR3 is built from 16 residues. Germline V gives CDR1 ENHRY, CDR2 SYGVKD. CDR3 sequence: CAISVAAGDLHNEQFF. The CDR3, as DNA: TGTGCCATCAGTGTGGCAGCGGGGGACTTACACAATGAGCAGTTCTTC.

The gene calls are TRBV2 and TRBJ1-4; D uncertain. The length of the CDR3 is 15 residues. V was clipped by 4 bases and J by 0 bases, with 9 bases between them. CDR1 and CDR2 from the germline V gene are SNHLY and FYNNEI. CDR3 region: CASSVSPSTNEKLFF. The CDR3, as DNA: TGTGCCAGCAGTGTCTCCCCCTCAACTAATGAAAAACTGTTTTTT.

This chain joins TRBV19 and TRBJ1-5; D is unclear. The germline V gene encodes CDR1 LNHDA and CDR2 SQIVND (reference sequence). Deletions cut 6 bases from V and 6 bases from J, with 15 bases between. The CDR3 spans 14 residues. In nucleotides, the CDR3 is TGTGCCAGTAGCTCCGGACGTTTCGGTCAGCCCCAGCATTTT. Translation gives CASSSGRFGQPQHF.

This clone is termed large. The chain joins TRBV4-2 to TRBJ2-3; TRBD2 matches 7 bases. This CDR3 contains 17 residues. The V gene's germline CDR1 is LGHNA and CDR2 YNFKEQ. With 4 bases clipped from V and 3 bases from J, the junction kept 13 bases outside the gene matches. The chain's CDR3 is CASSLSWDGRLTDTQYF. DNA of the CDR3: TGTGCCAGCAGCCTCAGTTGGGACGGGAGGCTGACAGATACGCAGTATTTT.

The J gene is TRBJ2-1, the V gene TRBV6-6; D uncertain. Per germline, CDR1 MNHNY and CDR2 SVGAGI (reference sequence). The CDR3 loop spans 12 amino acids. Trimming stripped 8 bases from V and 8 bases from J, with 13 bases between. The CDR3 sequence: CASQPSGHEQFF. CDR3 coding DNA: TGTGCCAGCCAGCCGTCCGGCCATGAGCAGTTCTTC.

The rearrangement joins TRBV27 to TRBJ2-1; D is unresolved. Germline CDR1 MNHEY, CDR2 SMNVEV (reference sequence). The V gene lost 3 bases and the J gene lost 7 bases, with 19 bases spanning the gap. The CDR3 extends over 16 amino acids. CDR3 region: CASSFGRVTLRNEQFF. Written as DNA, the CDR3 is TGTGCCAGCAGTTTCGGTCGGGTTACTCTGAGGAATGAGCAGTTCTTC.

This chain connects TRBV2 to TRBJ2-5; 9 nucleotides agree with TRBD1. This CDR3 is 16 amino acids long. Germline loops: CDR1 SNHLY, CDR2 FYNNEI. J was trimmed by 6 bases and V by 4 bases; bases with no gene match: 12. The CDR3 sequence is CASSVLGTGIRKTQYF. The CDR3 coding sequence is TGTGCCAGCAGTGTTTTGGGGACAGGGATAAGGAAGACCCAGTACTTC.

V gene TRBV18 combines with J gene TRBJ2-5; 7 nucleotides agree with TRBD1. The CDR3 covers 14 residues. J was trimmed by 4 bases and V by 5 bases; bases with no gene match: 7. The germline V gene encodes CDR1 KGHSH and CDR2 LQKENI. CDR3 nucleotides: TGTGCCAGCTCATTCCGGGACAGCGTAGAGACCCAGTACTTC. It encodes CASSFRDSVETQYF.

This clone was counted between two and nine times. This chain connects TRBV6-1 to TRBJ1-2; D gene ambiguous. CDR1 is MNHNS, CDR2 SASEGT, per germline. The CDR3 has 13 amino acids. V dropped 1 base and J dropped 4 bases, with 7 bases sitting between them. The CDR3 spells CASSEGLRYGYTF. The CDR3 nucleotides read TGTGCCAGCAGTGAAGGGTTACGCTATGGCTACACCTTC.

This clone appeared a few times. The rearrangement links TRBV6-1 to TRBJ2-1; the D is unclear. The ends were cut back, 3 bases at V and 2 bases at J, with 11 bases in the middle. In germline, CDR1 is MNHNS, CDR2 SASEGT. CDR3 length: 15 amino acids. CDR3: CASSDQPRPYNEQFF. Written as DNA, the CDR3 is TGTGCCAGCAGTGATCAGCCTAGACCCTACAATGAGCAGTTCTTC.